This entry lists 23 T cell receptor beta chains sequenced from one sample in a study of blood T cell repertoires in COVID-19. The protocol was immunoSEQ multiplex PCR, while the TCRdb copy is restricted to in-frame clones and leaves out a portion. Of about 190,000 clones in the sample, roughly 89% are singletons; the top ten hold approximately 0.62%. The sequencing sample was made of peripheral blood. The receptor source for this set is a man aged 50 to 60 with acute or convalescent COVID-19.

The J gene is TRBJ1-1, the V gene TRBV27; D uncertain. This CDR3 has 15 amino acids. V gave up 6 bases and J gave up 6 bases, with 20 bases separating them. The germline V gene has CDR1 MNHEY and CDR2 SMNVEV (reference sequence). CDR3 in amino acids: CASRFEGIFSSEAFF. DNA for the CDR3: TGTGCCAGCAGGTTTGAGGGAATCTTTTCTTCTGAAGCTTTCTTT.

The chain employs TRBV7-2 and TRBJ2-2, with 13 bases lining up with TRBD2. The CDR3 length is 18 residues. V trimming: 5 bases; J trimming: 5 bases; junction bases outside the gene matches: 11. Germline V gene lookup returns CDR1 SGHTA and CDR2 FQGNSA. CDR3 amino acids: CASSHQRLAGGRTGELFF. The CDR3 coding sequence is TGTGCCAGCAGCCACCAGAGACTAGCGGGGGGTCGAACCGGGGAGCTGTTTTTT.

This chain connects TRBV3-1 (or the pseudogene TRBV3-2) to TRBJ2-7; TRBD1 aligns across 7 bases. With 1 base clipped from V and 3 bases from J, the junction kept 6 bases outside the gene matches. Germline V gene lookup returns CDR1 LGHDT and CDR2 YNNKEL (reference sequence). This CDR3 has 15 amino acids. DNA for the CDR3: TGTGCCAGCAGCCAAGCCGGGACAGCAGTCTACGAGCAGTACTTC. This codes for CASSQAGTAVYEQYF.

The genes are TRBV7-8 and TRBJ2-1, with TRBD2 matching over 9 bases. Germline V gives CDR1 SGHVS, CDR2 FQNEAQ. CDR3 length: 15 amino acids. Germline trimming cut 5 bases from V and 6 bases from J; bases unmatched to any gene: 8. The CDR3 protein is CASSIGTSPTNEQFF. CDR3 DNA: TGTGCCAGCAGCATAGGGACTAGCCCGACCAATGAGCAGTTCTTC.

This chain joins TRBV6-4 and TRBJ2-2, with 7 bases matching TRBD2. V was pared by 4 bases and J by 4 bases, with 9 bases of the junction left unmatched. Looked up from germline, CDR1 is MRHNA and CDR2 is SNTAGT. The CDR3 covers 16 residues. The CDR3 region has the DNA TGTGCCAGCAGTGCCCAAGCGGGGACGCCCACCGGGGAGCTGTTTTTT. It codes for CASSAQAGTPTGELFF.

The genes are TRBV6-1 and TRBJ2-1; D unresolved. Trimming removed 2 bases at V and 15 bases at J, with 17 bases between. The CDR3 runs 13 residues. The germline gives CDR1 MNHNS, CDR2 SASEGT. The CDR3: CASSEKPTLLRFF. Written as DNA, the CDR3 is TGTGCCAGCAGTGAAAAGCCAACACTACTCCGGTTCTTC.

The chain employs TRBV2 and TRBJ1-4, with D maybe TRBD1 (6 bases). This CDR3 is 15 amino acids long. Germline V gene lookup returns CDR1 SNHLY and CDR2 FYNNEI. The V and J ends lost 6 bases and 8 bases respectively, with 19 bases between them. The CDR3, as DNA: TGTGCCAGCAGGGTAGAGGACAGTCCCGGCGAAAAACTGTTTTTT. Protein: CASRVEDSPGEKLFF.

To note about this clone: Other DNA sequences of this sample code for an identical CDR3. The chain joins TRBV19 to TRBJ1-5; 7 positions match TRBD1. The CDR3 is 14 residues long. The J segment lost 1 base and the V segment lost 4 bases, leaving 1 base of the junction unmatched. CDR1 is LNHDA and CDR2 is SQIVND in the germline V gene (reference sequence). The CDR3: CASSRTGSNQPQHF. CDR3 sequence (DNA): TGTGCCAGTAGTAGGACAGGAAGCAATCAGCCCCAGCATTTT.

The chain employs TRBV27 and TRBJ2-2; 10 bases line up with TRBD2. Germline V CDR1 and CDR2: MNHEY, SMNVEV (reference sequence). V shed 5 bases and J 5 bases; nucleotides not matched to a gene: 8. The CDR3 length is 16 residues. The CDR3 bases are TGTGCCAGCAGTCCAATAGCGGGAGGAGGGACCGGGGAGCTGTTTTTT. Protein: CASSPIAGGGTGELFF.

The CDR3 protein is CASSLGGLEAFF. For the CDR3, the DNA is TGTGCCAGCAGCTTGGGAGGTCTTGAAGCTTTCTTT. The chain links TRBV7-9 to TRBJ1-1; D not resolved. The V gene's germline CDR1 is SEHNR and CDR2 FQNEAQ (reference sequence). CDR3 length: 12 residues. The germline V and J ends were trimmed by 3 bases and 7 bases, with 9 bases remaining between them.

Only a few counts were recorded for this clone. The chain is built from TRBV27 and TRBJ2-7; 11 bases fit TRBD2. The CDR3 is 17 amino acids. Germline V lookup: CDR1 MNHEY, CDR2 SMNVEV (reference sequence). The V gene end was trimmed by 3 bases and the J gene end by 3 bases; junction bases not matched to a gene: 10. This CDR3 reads CASSFPTSGRAHYEQYF. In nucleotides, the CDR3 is TGTGCCAGCAGTTTCCCCACTAGCGGGAGAGCCCACTACGAGCAGTACTTC.

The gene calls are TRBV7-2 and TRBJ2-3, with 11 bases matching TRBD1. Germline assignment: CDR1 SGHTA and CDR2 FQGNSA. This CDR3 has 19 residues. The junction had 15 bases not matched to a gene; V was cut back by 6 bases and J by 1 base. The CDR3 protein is CASRPRGQGGGSGTDTQYF. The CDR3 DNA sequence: TGTGCCAGCAGACCTAGGGGACAGGGGGGAGGTAGTGGCACAGATACGCAGTATTTT.

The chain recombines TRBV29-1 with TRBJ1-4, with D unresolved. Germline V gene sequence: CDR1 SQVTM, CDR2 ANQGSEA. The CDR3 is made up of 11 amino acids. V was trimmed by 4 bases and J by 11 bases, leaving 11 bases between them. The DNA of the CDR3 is TGCAGCGTTGTTTGGATGGAGAAACTGTTTTTT. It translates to CSVVWMEKLFF.

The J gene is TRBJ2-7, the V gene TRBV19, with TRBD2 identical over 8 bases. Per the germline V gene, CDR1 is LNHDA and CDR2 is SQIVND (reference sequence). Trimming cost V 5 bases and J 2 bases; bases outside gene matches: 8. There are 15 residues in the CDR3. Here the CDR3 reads CASSALAGGTYEQYF. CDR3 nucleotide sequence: TGTGCCAGTAGTGCCTTGGCGGGAGGAACCTACGAGCAGTACTTC.

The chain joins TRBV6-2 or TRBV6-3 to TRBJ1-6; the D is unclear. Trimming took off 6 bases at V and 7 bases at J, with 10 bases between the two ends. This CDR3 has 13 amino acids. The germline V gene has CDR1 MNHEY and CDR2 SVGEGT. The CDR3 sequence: CASSKLRNSPLHF. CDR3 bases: TGTGCCAGCAGCAAGCTGCGGAATTCACCCCTCCACTTT.

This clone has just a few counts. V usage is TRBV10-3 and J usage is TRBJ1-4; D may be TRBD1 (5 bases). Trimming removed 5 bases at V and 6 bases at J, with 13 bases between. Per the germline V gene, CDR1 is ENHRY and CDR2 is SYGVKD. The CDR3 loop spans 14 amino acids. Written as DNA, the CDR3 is TGTGCCATCAGTACCGGCAGGGAGGATGAAAAACTGTTTTTT. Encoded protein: CAISTGREDEKLFF.

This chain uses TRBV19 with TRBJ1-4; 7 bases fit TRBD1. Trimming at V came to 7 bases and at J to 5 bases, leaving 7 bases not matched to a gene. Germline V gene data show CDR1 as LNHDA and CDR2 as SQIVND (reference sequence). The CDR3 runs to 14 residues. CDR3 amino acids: CASKRQGGNEKLFF. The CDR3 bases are TGTGCCAGTAAGAGACAGGGTGGGAATGAAAAACTGTTTTTT.

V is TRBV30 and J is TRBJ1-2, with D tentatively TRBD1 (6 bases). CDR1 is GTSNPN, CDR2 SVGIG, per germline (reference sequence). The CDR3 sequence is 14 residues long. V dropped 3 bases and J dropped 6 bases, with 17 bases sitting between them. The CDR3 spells CAWSRPGQPHGYTF. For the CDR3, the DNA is TGTGCCTGGAGCCGACCCGGACAGCCCCATGGCTACACCTTC.

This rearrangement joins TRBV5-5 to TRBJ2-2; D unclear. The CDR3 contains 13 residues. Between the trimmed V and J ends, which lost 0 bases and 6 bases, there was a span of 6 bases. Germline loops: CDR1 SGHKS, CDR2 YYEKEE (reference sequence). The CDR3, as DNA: TGTGCCAGCAGCTTGGGTTCGGCCGGGGAGCTGTTTTTT. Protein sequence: CASSLGSAGELFF.

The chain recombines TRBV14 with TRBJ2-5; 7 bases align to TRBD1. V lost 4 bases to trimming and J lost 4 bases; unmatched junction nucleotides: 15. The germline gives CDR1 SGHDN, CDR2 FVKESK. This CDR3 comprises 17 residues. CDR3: CASSPRDRDLMGETQYF. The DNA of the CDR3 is TGTGCCAGCAGCCCTCGGGACAGAGACTTGATGGGAGAGACCCAGTACTTC.

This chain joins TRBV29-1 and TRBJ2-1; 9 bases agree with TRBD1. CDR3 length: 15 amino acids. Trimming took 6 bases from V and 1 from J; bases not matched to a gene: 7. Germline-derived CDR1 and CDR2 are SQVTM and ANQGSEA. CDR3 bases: TGCAGCGTAAAACAGGGGGCGAAATCCTACAATGAGCAGTTCTTC. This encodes CSVKQGAKSYNEQFF.

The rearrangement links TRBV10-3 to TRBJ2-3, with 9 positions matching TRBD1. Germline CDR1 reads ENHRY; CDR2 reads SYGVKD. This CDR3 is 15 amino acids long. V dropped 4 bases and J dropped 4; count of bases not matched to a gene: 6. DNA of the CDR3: TGTGCCATCAGTGTTTCCGGGACAGGGTCAGATACGCAGTATTTT. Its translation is CAISVSGTGSDTQYF.

The CDR3 bases are TGTGCCAGCAGCTTAGTGGGTAGCGGGGGGGAAGAGACCCAGTACTTC. It translates to CASSLVGSGGEETQYF. The chain links TRBV7-6 to TRBJ2-5, with 11 nucleotides matching TRBD2. The germline V gene encodes CDR1 SGHVS and CDR2 FNYEAQ. The CDR3 extends over 16 amino acids. After removal of 1 base from V and 3 bases from J, the junction contained 4 bases not matched to a gene.